This is a list of T cell receptor beta chains from one sample in a study of blood T cells in healthy people across ages. Via MiXCR, TCRdb re-called the 5' RACE reads, giving one row per CDR3 protein. The sample holds 550,000 to 600,000 distinct CDR3 sequences, roughly a quarter seen once. Sequencing was carried out using blood. The receptors stem from a woman aged 70 to 79 in good health. Both conserved end residues are part of each CDR3. A D gene is named only where the DNA matches it firmly. Clone size, where shown, is once, few, many, or a class for clones that have expanded.

D gene | J gene | clone size | CDR3 length | V gene | CDR3 DNA | CDR3 protein
. | TRBJ2-7 | . | 13 | TRBV20-1 | TGCAGTGCTAGAGGGGCAGGGAACTACGAGCAGTACTTC | CSARGAGNYEQYF
. | TRBJ1-2 | . | 15 | TRBV24-1 | TGTGCCACCAGTGACCCTCGGGCGGGAGGCTATGGCTACACCTTC | CATSDPRAGGYGYTF
TRBD1 | TRBJ1-1 | . | 15 | TRBV7-3 | TGTGCCAGCAGCGGACAGGGTCCCCACTACACTGAAGCTTTCTTT | CASSGQGPHYTEAFF
. | TRBJ1-5 | . | 15 | TRBV2 | TGTGCCAGCAGTGGGGGGGCGGCTAGCAATCAGCCCCAGCATTTT | CASSGGAASNQPQHF
TRBD2 | TRBJ2-1 | . | 18 | TRBV6-1 | TGTGCCACGGCTCAGAGGGTCCGAGCGGGAGGCTCCTACAATGAGCAGTTCTTC | CATAQRVRAGGSYNEQFF
. | TRBJ1-2 | . | 14 | TRBV28 | TGTGCCAGCAGTTTAGAGTCCCCTTACTATGGCTACACCTTC | CASSLESPYYGYTF
. | TRBJ1-2 | few | 13 | TRBV11-2 | TGTGCCAGCAGGAGGAGTGGGCGATATGGCTACACCTTC | CASRRSGRYGYTF
TRBD1 | TRBJ1-1 | . | 15 | TRBV28 | TGTGCCAGCAGTCAGTTCAGGGGGATGAACACTGAAGCTTTCTTT | CASSQFRGMNTEAFF
. | TRBJ1-3 | few | 14 | TRBV6-6 | TGTGCCAGCAGTAGCCCGGCTCGGGGCTACACCATATATTTT | CASSSPARGYTIYF
TRBD1 | TRBJ2-5 | . | 17 | TRBV7-2 | TGTGCCAGCAGCAGACAGTACCGGGACAGGGGGTGGGAGACCCAGTACTTC | CASSRQYRDRGWETQYF
TRBD2 | TRBJ2-3 | . | 18 | TRBV15 | TGTGCCACCAGCAGAGATCTACTAGCGGGGGCCGGCGTAGATACGCAGTATTTT | CATSRDLLAGAGVDTQYF
. | TRBJ1-3 | few | 15 | TRBV5-1 | TGCGCCAGCAGCTTGGCACAGTCGTCTGGAAACACCATATATTTT | CASSLAQSSGNTIYF
. | TRBJ2-7 | . | 14 | TRBV21-1 | TGTGCCAGCATCGAAGTAGCGGTCCTCCACGAGCAGTACTTC | CASIEVAVLHEQYF
TRBD2 | TRBJ2-7 | few | 14 | TRBV6-5 | TGTGCCAGCAGTAAGCGGGACCATAACTACGAGCAGTACTTC | CASSKRDHNYEQYF
. | TRBJ2-2 | . | 17 | TRBV4-2 | TGTGCCAGCAGCCAGGGGCGTACAACAGGGAACACCGGGGAGCTGTTTTTT | CASSQGRTTGNTGELFF
TRBD2 | TRBJ2-3 | few | 16 | TRBV5-1 | TGCGCCAGCAGCCCAACTAGCGGGTCTATCACAGATACGCAGTATTTT | CASSPTSGSITDTQYF
TRBD1 | TRBJ2-7 | few | 14 | TRBV20-1 | TGCAGTGCTTATACAGGGGGTTCTGGAAACGAGCAGTACTTC | CSAYTGGSGNEQYF
. | TRBJ1-3 | few | 14 | TRBV10-3 | TGTGCCATCAAGGGGGTTCTCTCTGGAAACACCATATATTTT | CAIKGVLSGNTIYF
TRBD1 | TRBJ2-7 | few | 15 | TRBV6-1 | TGTGCCAGCTCCGGACAGGGAGGTCCCTACGAGGGGCAGTACTTC | CASSGQGGPYEGQYF
. | TRBJ2-3 | few | 12 | TRBV29-1 | TGCAGCGCATTAAGACTAGAAGGTACGCAGTATTTT | CSALRLEGTQYF
. | TRBJ2-1 | . | 11 | TRBV20-1 | TGCAGTGTTACTAACTACAATGAGCAGTTCTTC | CSVTNYNEQFF
TRBD1 | TRBJ2-7 | few | 16 | TRBV24-1 | TGTGCCACCAGTGACCCCCGGACAGGGGCAGCCTACGAGCAGTACTTC | CATSDPRTGAAYEQYF
. | TRBJ1-1 | . | 11 | TRBV6-5 | TGTGCCAGCGCGAAGAACACTGAAGCTTTCTTT | CASAKNTEAFF
TRBD1 | TRBJ1-1 | few | 16 | TRBV3-1 | TGTGCCAGCAGCCGCTCCGGGACAGGGCGGAACACTGAAGCTTTCTTT | CASSRSGTGRNTEAFF
. | TRBJ1-4 | few | 13 | TRBV6-5 | TGTGCCAGCAGTTACACCGGCAATGAAAAACTGTTTTTT | CASSYTGNEKLFF
. | TRBJ1-2 | few | 13 | TRBV3-1 | TGTGCCAGCAGCCCCCTCACCACGGGGGGCTACACCTTC | CASSPLTTGGYTF
TRBD2 | TRBJ2-7 | . | 13 | TRBV6-2/TRBV6-3 | TGTGCCAGCAGTCGGGAGGTTTCCTACGAGCAGTACTTC | CASSREVSYEQYF
TRBD1 | TRBJ1-4 | . | 15 | TRBV12-3/TRBV12-4 | TGTGCCAGCAGCCCCATGGGGGACAGGGGTGAAAAACTGTTTTTT | CASSPMGDRGEKLFF
. | TRBJ2-1 | . | 15 | TRBV7-2 | TGTGCCAGCAGCTTAGCGCCCATCAGCGGCAATGAGCAGTTCTTC | CASSLAPISGNEQFF
TRBD1 | TRBJ2-5 | few | 15 | TRBV5-1 | TGCGCCAGCAGCCCTAGGGGACAGTTCCAAGAGACCCAGTACTTC | CASSPRGQFQETQYF
. | TRBJ1-1 | . | 13 | TRBV12-5 | TGTGCTAGTGGTTCAGACGGAAACACTGAAGCTTTCTTT | CASGSDGNTEAFF
. | TRBJ1-1 | . | 14 | TRBV4-3 | TGCGCCAGCAGCCAAGCCCTGCCGGGCACTGAAGCTTTCTTT | CASSQALPGTEAFF
. | TRBJ2-1 | . | 14 | TRBV29-1 | TGCAGCGTGAGGCGCGGGGATTCCTACAATGAGCAGTTCTTC | CSVRRGDSYNEQFF
. | TRBJ1-4 | few | 15 | TRBV6-2/TRBV6-3 | TGTGCCAGCAGTTCTTACGCCGTTAAAGAAGAAAAACTGTTTTTT | CASSSYAVKEEKLFF
TRBD1 | TRBJ1-2 | few | 16 | TRBV24-1 | TGTGCCACCAGTGATTCTACGACAGGGGAGGTCTATGGCTACACCTTC | CATSDSTTGEVYGYTF
. | TRBJ1-4 | few | 13 | TRBV20-1 | TGCAATCTCCTACACGGAGGGCGAGAAAAACTGTTTTTT | CNLLHGGREKLFF
. | TRBJ2-6 | few | 15 | TRBV6-1 | TGTGCCAGCAGATATCAGAGCTCTGGGGCCAACGTCCTGACTTTC | CASRYQSSGANVLTF
. | TRBJ2-5 | few | 16 | TRBV27 | TGTGCCAGCAGCCGTAGACAGGCCCCGATTCAAGAGACCCAGTACTTC | CASSRRQAPIQETQYF
TRBD1 | TRBJ1-3 | few | 17 | TRBV5-1 | TGCGCCAGCAGCTTGGGGGACAGGGTGAATACAGGAAACACCATATATTTT | CASSLGDRVNTGNTIYF
. | TRBJ2-1 | . | 11 | TRBV29-1 | TGCAGCGTTGACGTCTACAATGAGCAGTTCTTC | CSVDVYNEQFF
TRBD2 | TRBJ2-2 | . | 19 | TRBV7-2 | TGTGCCAGCAGCTTCCTTCCGGGACTAGCGGAAACGAACACCGGGGAGCTGTTTTTT | CASSFLPGLAETNTGELFF
. | TRBJ2-7 | . | 11 | TRBV20-1 | TGCAGTGCCGGGTCGATATACGAGCAGTACTTC | CSAGSIYEQYF
TRBD1 | TRBJ2-2 | . | 15 | TRBV7-2 | TGTGCCAGCAGCGTAACGACAGGGGGACCCGGGGAGCTGTTTTTT | CASSVTTGGPGELFF
. | TRBJ2-1 | . | 14 | TRBV20-1 | TGCAGTGCGATAACAGGGACCCTCTACAATGAGCAGTTCTTC | CSAITGTLYNEQFF
. | TRBJ2-7 | . | 17 | TRBV5-6 | TGTGCCAGCAGCGTTGGGGCTTCTCCAGGGGCTATCCACGAGCAGTACTTC | CASSVGASPGAIHEQYF
. | TRBJ2-6 | once | 15 | TRBV9 | TGTGCCAGCAGCGTAGGTCGCTCTGGGGCCAACGTCCTGACTTTC | CASSVGRSGANVLTF
. | TRBJ1-2 | . | 12 | TRBV29-1 | TGCAGCGTTGAAGAGGGTGAGGAAGGCTACACCTTC | CSVEEGEEGYTF
. | TRBJ2-3 | . | 13 | TRBV7-3 | TGTGCCAGCAGCTTACTAGTCACAGATACGCAGTCTTTT | CASSLLVTDTQSF
. | TRBJ1-2 | . | 14 | TRBV20-1 | TGCAGTGCTAGAGATCAGGGGAAGAACTATGGCTACACCTTC | CSARDQGKNYGYTF
. | TRBJ1-1 | . | 17 | TRBV20-1 | TGCAGTGCTAGAGGGATGGGCTCGACTCTGAGAAACACTGAAGCTTTCTTT | CSARGMGSTLRNTEAFF
TRBD1 | TRBJ2-7 | . | 13 | TRBV29-1 | TGCAGCGCGGGTGACAGGGAGCCCTACGAGCAGTACTTC | CSAGDREPYEQYF
. | TRBJ2-3 | few | 14 | TRBV10-3 | TGTGCCATCAGACAGGCCGGAGGCACAGATACGCAGTATTTT | CAIRQAGGTDTQYF
TRBD1 | TRBJ1-1 | . | 16 | TRBV6-5 | TGTGCCAGCAGTTACTCGGGGAACAGGGGGAGCACTGAAGCTTTCTTT | CASSYSGNRGSTEAFF
TRBD1 | TRBJ2-5 | . | 17 | TRBV7-2 | TGTGCCAGCAGCTCCACCCGGCCAGGGGGCTATAAGGAGACCCAGTACTTC | CASSSTRPGGYKETQYF